This is a list of T cell receptor beta chains from one sample in a study of T cells in Graves' hyperthyroidism and ophthalmopathy. TCRdb reanalysed the multiplex PCR reads using MiXCR and keeps one entry per CDR3 protein. The sample contains 250,000 to 400,000 distinct CDR3 sequences, roughly 13% of which appear only once. Sequenced: blood. The source is a woman in her forties with Graves' ophthalmopathy. CDR3s include the opening cysteine and the closing phenylalanine or tryptophan. The order of the fields is V gene, clone size, J gene, D gene, CDR3 DNA, CDR3 protein. A D gene is named only where the DNA matches it firmly. The size of a clone is reported for some rows only, either as once, few or many, or as a class for expanded clones.

v_call: TRBV2
clone_size: many
j_call: TRBJ1-1
d_call: -
cdr3_nt: TGTGCCAGCAGTAGAGAGACCAATCGAAAAACTGAAGCTTTCTTT
cdr3_aa: CASSRETNRKTEAFF

v_call: TRBV18
clone_size: -
j_call: TRBJ2-2
d_call: -
cdr3_nt: TGTGCCAGCTCACCATCAGCCGGGGAGCTGTTTTTT
cdr3_aa: CASSPSAGELFF

v_call: TRBV6-1
clone_size: many
j_call: TRBJ1-4
d_call: -
cdr3_nt: TGTGCCAGCAGCAAAGATTGGGGGAATGAAAAACTGTTTTTT
cdr3_aa: CASSKDWGNEKLFF

v_call: TRBV11-3
clone_size: -
j_call: TRBJ2-1
d_call: TRBD2
cdr3_nt: TGTGCCAGCAGCTTGGGTACTAGCGGGAGGAATGAGCAGTTCTTC
cdr3_aa: CASSLGTSGRNEQFF

v_call: TRBV20-1
clone_size: few
j_call: TRBJ1-6
d_call: TRBD1
cdr3_nt: TGCAGTGCTAGAGATCTCACAGGGGATTCACCCCTCCACTTT
cdr3_aa: CSARDLTGDSPLHF

v_call: TRBV25-1
clone_size: many
j_call: TRBJ1-5
d_call: -
cdr3_nt: TGTGCCAGCAGTGACTGGCAGGGCAATCAGCCCCAGCATTTT
cdr3_aa: CASSDWQGNQPQHF

v_call: TRBV7-2
clone_size: many
j_call: TRBJ2-7
d_call: -
cdr3_nt: TGTGCCAGCAGCACCAGAGGTCCTAAGACCGTCTACGAGCAGTACTTC
cdr3_aa: CASSTRGPKTVYEQYF

v_call: TRBV28
clone_size: many
j_call: TRBJ1-1
d_call: -
cdr3_nt: TGTGCCAGCAGATATTCCCGGGGCCTCACTGAAGCTTTCTTT
cdr3_aa: CASRYSRGLTEAFF

v_call: TRBV2
clone_size: many
j_call: TRBJ2-3
d_call: TRBD1
cdr3_nt: TGTGCCAGCAGTGGGACAGGGAGCACAGATACGCAGTATTTT
cdr3_aa: CASSGTGSTDTQYF

v_call: TRBV30
clone_size: many
j_call: TRBJ1-1
d_call: -
cdr3_nt: TGTGCCTGGAGTCGGCGGGGCAGGGGAAACACTGAAGCTTTCTTT
cdr3_aa: CAWSRRGRGNTEAFF

v_call: TRBV20-1
clone_size: many
j_call: TRBJ1-1
d_call: -
cdr3_nt: TGCAGTGCTAGAGATCGGGTGAACACTGAAGCTTTCTTT
cdr3_aa: CSARDRVNTEAFF

v_call: TRBV20-1
clone_size: many
j_call: TRBJ1-4
d_call: TRBD1
cdr3_nt: TGCAGTGCTGCGGGACAGGCTAATGAAAAACTGTTTTTT
cdr3_aa: CSAAGQANEKLFF

v_call: TRBV11-2
clone_size: many
j_call: TRBJ1-2
d_call: -
cdr3_nt: TGTGCCAGCAGCCGCTCGACCGAAGGCTATGGCTACACCTTC
cdr3_aa: CASSRSTEGYGYTF

v_call: TRBV19
clone_size: many
j_call: TRBJ2-5
d_call: TRBD2
cdr3_nt: TGTGCCAGTAGTATGGCCCTAGCGGGGGGGCCAGGGTTTGAGACCCAGTACTTC
cdr3_aa: CASSMALAGGPGFETQYF

v_call: TRBV20-1
clone_size: few
j_call: TRBJ2-7
d_call: -
cdr3_nt: TGCAGTGCTAGAGGTCTGGGGGTGGTCTACGAGCAGTACTTC
cdr3_aa: CSARGLGVVYEQYF

v_call: TRBV2
clone_size: few
j_call: TRBJ2-2
d_call: -
cdr3_nt: TGTGCCAGCAGTGAGTGGCACATCCCCCAATTTAACACCGGGGAGCTGTTTTTT
cdr3_aa: CASSEWHIPQFNTGELFF

v_call: TRBV7-2
clone_size: -
j_call: TRBJ2-7
d_call: -
cdr3_nt: TGTGCCAGCAGCCAGACTTTTGGGTCCTACGAGCAGTACTTC
cdr3_aa: CASSQTFGSYEQYF

v_call: TRBV20-1
clone_size: many
j_call: TRBJ2-2
d_call: -
cdr3_nt: TGCAGTGCTGGTTGGCCCAACACCGGGGAGCTGTTTTTT
cdr3_aa: CSAGWPNTGELFF

v_call: TRBV5-6
clone_size: -
j_call: TRBJ2-5
d_call: TRBD2
cdr3_nt: TGTGCCAGCAGCTTGGTGCTATCGGGGGGAGAGACCCAGTACTTC
cdr3_aa: CASSLVLSGGETQYF

v_call: TRBV11-2
clone_size: many
j_call: TRBJ2-3
d_call: TRBD2
cdr3_nt: TGTGCCAGCAGCTTAAGCGGGACCCGCACAGATACGCAGTATTTT
cdr3_aa: CASSLSGTRTDTQYF

v_call: TRBV15
clone_size: few
j_call: TRBJ1-1
d_call: -
cdr3_nt: TGTGCCACCAGCAGAGACGCGTTGGGGGCTGGGACTGAAGCTTTCTTT
cdr3_aa: CATSRDALGAGTEAFF

v_call: TRBV5-4
clone_size: -
j_call: TRBJ2-7
d_call: -
cdr3_nt: TGTGCCAGCAGCCCGGACAGAAGGTCATACGAGCAGTACTTC
cdr3_aa: CASSPDRRSYEQYF

v_call: TRBV15
clone_size: few
j_call: TRBJ1-1
d_call: TRBD1
cdr3_nt: TGTGCCACCAGCAGTCGAGGTCACAGGGGCGCTGAAGCTTTCTTT
cdr3_aa: CATSSRGHRGAEAFF

v_call: TRBV20-1
clone_size: many
j_call: TRBJ2-5
d_call: TRBD1
cdr3_nt: TGCAGTGCTAGTCCACGGGACAGTGGTGAGACCCAGTACTTC
cdr3_aa: CSASPRDSGETQYF

v_call: TRBV10-3
clone_size: few
j_call: TRBJ2-7
d_call: TRBD1
cdr3_nt: TGTGCCATCAAAGCCGGGACAGGGGTTCCAAGGGATTTTGGCTCCTACGAGCAGTACTTC
cdr3_aa: CAIKAGTGVPRDFGSYEQYF

v_call: TRBV2
clone_size: -
j_call: TRBJ2-3
d_call: -
cdr3_nt: TGTGCCAGCCTCGGGAGGGACAGCAGTACGCAGTATTTT
cdr3_aa: CASLGRDSSTQYF

v_call: TRBV7-9
clone_size: few
j_call: TRBJ2-1
d_call: -
cdr3_nt: TGTGCCAGCTCCACCGAGGGGGGGTTTGGCAATGAGCAGTTCTTC
cdr3_aa: CASSTEGGFGNEQFF

v_call: TRBV28
clone_size: -
j_call: TRBJ2-1
d_call: -
cdr3_nt: TGTGCCAGCAGTTCCTCCCCCCGGAGCCCCCCTTACAATGAGCAGTTCTTC
cdr3_aa: CASSSSPRSPPYNEQFF

v_call: TRBV20-1
clone_size: -
j_call: TRBJ2-1
d_call: -
cdr3_nt: TGCAGTGCTAGGGACGCTAGTAGTCCCTACAATGAGCAGTTCTTC
cdr3_aa: CSARDASSPYNEQFF

v_call: TRBV2
clone_size: many
j_call: TRBJ1-1
d_call: -
cdr3_nt: TGTGCCAGCACCCCCGGACCGAACACTGAAGCTTTCTTT
cdr3_aa: CASTPGPNTEAFF

v_call: TRBV2
clone_size: many
j_call: TRBJ2-7
d_call: -
cdr3_nt: TGTGCCAGCAGTTCGCCTGGGACAACCGCAACCTACGAGCAGTACTTC
cdr3_aa: CASSSPGTTATYEQYF

v_call: TRBV7-2
clone_size: many
j_call: TRBJ1-3
d_call: -
cdr3_nt: TGTGCCAGCAGCTTAGAACCATCCGTCGGTACCATATATTTT
cdr3_aa: CASSLEPSVGTIYF

v_call: TRBV19
clone_size: -
j_call: TRBJ2-7
d_call: -
cdr3_nt: TGTGCCAGTAATCCCGGTTTGATAGCCGTCTACGAGCAGTACTTC
cdr3_aa: CASNPGLIAVYEQYF

v_call: TRBV28
clone_size: many
j_call: TRBJ2-1
d_call: TRBD2
cdr3_nt: TGTGCCAGCAGTTTAGGGGGACTAGCTATCCACAATGAGCAGTTCTTC
cdr3_aa: CASSLGGLAIHNEQFF

v_call: TRBV11-3
clone_size: many
j_call: TRBJ1-6
d_call: TRBD1
cdr3_nt: TGTGCCAGCAGCCAAACGGGACAGACTAATTCACCCCTCCACTTT
cdr3_aa: CASSQTGQTNSPLHF

v_call: TRBV30
clone_size: few
j_call: TRBJ1-5
d_call: -
cdr3_nt: TGTGCCCGGAGTGAATGGGGGAGCAATCAGCCCCAGCATTTT
cdr3_aa: CARSEWGSNQPQHF

v_call: TRBV7-9
clone_size: many
j_call: TRBJ2-3
d_call: -
cdr3_nt: TGTGCCAGCAGCTTAGTGGAAACAGGGACAGATACGCAGTATTTT
cdr3_aa: CASSLVETGTDTQYF

v_call: TRBV12-3/TRBV12-4
clone_size: many
j_call: TRBJ2-1
d_call: TRBD2
cdr3_nt: TGTGCCAGCAGTTTAGTGCCCCTATGGAGTAGCGGGGGTCACAATGAGCAGTTCTTC
cdr3_aa: CASSLVPLWSSGGHNEQFF

v_call: TRBV29-1
clone_size: many
j_call: TRBJ2-1
d_call: TRBD2
cdr3_nt: TGCAGCACCTTAGCGGGAGGAAATGCCGAGCAGTTCTTC
cdr3_aa: CSTLAGGNAEQFF

v_call: TRBV12-5
clone_size: many
j_call: TRBJ1-1
d_call: -
cdr3_nt: TGTGCTAGTGGTTTCCCAGGGAGAACTGAAGCTTTCTTT
cdr3_aa: CASGFPGRTEAFF

v_call: TRBV7-9
clone_size: -
j_call: TRBJ2-7
d_call: TRBD1
cdr3_nt: TGTGCCAGCAGCTCCTCGACAGGGGTAGGCGAGCAGTACTTC
cdr3_aa: CASSSSTGVGEQYF

v_call: TRBV27
clone_size: many
j_call: TRBJ2-7
d_call: -
cdr3_nt: TGTGCCAGCAGTTTAAGGCTATACTACGAGCAGTACTTC
cdr3_aa: CASSLRLYYEQYF

v_call: TRBV11-2
clone_size: many
j_call: TRBJ2-5
d_call: -
cdr3_nt: TGTGCCAGCAGCACGGACGAGACCCAGTACTTC
cdr3_aa: CASSTDETQYF